This is a list of T cell receptor beta chains from one sample in a study of T-cell reconstitution after alpha-beta-depleted transplantation in children. Each CDR3 protein gets one entry after TCRdb re-called the PCR reads with MiXCR. The sample shows roughly 300,000 distinct CDR3 sequences, about 9.9% of them seen only once. The sequencing here drew on peripheral blood, taken 180 days after TCRalphabeta/CD19-depleted stem cell transplant. The receptors originated from a male patient aged 2 to 9 who had a stem cell transplant for chronic granulomatous disease, so the T cells may come from the graft donor. Both conserved end residues are part of each CDR3. D genes are given only for firm matches. Size is stated for part of the rows, as once, few or many counts, or as a class when the clone is expanded.

j_gene: TRBJ2-3; v_gene: TRBV20-1; d_gene: TRBD2; abundance: few; CDR3aa: CSARTSRGTDTQYF; CDR3nt: TGCAGTGCCCGGACTAGCAGGGGCACAGATACGCAGTATTTT
j_gene: TRBJ1-4; v_gene: TRBV5-5; d_gene: .; abundance: many; CDR3aa: CASGRMAVSFEEKLFF; CDR3nt: TGTGCCAGCGGGAGGATGGCGGTTTCATTCGAAGAAAAACTGTTTTTT
j_gene: TRBJ2-1; v_gene: TRBV4-3; d_gene: TRBD2; abundance: many; CDR3aa: CASSQGVSSGSPRQFF; CDR3nt: TGCGCCAGCAGCCAAGGTGTCAGTAGCGGGAGCCCCCGGCAGTTCTTC
j_gene: TRBJ1-1; v_gene: TRBV7-9; d_gene: .; abundance: many; CDR3aa: CASSLERETEAFF; CDR3nt: TGTGCCAGCAGCTTAGAAAGGGAGACTGAAGCTTTCTTT
j_gene: TRBJ2-7; v_gene: TRBV11-2; d_gene: .; abundance: many; CDR3aa: CASSFYPDRNYEQYF; CDR3nt: TGTGCCAGCAGCTTTTATCCGGACAGAAACTACGAGCAGTACTTC
j_gene: TRBJ2-1; v_gene: TRBV28; d_gene: TRBD2; abundance: many; CDR3aa: CASSFDLAGVSSYNEQFF; CDR3nt: TGTGCCAGCAGTTTTGACCTAGCGGGCGTCAGCTCCTACAATGAGCAGTTCTTC
j_gene: TRBJ2-5; v_gene: TRBV29-1; d_gene: .; abundance: .; CDR3aa: CSVFGGNVETQYF; CDR3nt: TGCAGCGTTTTCGGGGGCAACGTGGAGACCCAGTACTTC
j_gene: TRBJ2-1; v_gene: TRBV7-9; d_gene: TRBD2; abundance: many; CDR3aa: CASSLSGLVLEQFF; CDR3nt: TGTGCCAGCAGCCTGTCGGGACTAGTCCTAGAGCAGTTCTTC
j_gene: TRBJ2-7; v_gene: TRBV20-1; d_gene: TRBD2; abundance: .; CDR3aa: CSARNRDYSYEQYF; CDR3nt: TGCAGTGCTAGAAACCGGGACTACTCCTACGAGCAGTACTTC
j_gene: TRBJ2-1; v_gene: TRBV15; d_gene: TRBD2; abundance: many; CDR3aa: CATSILLEAGGPTVYNEQFF; CDR3nt: TGTGCCACCAGCATCCTCTTGGAAGCGGGGGGCCCAACGGTCTACAATGAGCAGTTCTTC
j_gene: TRBJ2-5; v_gene: TRBV29-1; d_gene: TRBD1; abundance: many; CDR3aa: CSVGQALLGTQYF; CDR3nt: TGCAGCGTCGGACAGGCGCTCCTTGGGACCCAGTACTTC
j_gene: TRBJ1-1; v_gene: TRBV12-3/TRBV12-4; d_gene: .; abundance: many; CDR3aa: CASSFRNANTEAFF; CDR3nt: TGTGCCAGCAGTTTCCGGAACGCGAACACTGAAGCTTTCTTT
j_gene: TRBJ2-1; v_gene: TRBV11-2; d_gene: TRBD2; abundance: .; CDR3aa: CASSPRSGGEQFF; CDR3nt: TGTGCCAGCAGCCCTAGGAGCGGGGGGGAGCAGTTCTTC
j_gene: TRBJ2-5; v_gene: TRBV2; d_gene: .; abundance: many; CDR3aa: CASSDSGWETQYF; CDR3nt: TGTGCCAGCAGTGATAGCGGCTGGGAGACCCAGTACTTC
j_gene: TRBJ2-1; v_gene: TRBV6-1; d_gene: TRBD1; abundance: many; CDR3aa: CASRVDRGGYNEQFF; CDR3nt: TGTGCCAGCAGGGTGGACAGGGGAGGGTACAATGAGCAGTTCTTC
j_gene: TRBJ2-2; v_gene: TRBV4-1; d_gene: .; abundance: few; CDR3aa: CASSQGPTGELFF; CDR3nt: TGCGCCAGCAGCCAAGGACCCACCGGGGAGCTGTTTTTT
j_gene: TRBJ1-1; v_gene: TRBV6-5; d_gene: .; abundance: many; CDR3aa: CASSFNTNTEAFF; CDR3nt: TGTGCCAGCAGTTTCAACACGAACACTGAAGCTTTCTTT
j_gene: TRBJ1-1; v_gene: TRBV18; d_gene: TRBD1; abundance: many; CDR3aa: CASSPQGANTEAFF; CDR3nt: TGTGCCAGCTCGCCACAGGGGGCGAACACTGAAGCTTTCTTT
j_gene: TRBJ2-5; v_gene: TRBV28; d_gene: .; abundance: many; CDR3aa: CASSFNSKETQYF; CDR3nt: TGTGCCAGCAGTTTCAACAGTAAAGAGACCCAGTACTTC
j_gene: TRBJ2-7; v_gene: TRBV5-1; d_gene: .; abundance: many; CDR3aa: CASSFRTADEQYF; CDR3nt: TGCGCCAGCAGCTTCCGAACAGCGGACGAGCAGTACTTC
j_gene: TRBJ1-5; v_gene: TRBV7-2; d_gene: .; abundance: many; CDR3aa: CASSNQGRGQPQHF; CDR3nt: TGTGCCAGCAGCAATCAGGGCCGGGGGCAGCCCCAGCATTTT
j_gene: TRBJ2-3; v_gene: TRBV4-2; d_gene: TRBD1; abundance: many; CDR3aa: CASSQSTRPDRGDTDTQYF; CDR3nt: TGTGCCAGCAGCCAGTCAACCCGACCGGACAGGGGTGACACAGATACGCAGTATTTT
j_gene: TRBJ2-7; v_gene: TRBV27; d_gene: TRBD2; abundance: many; CDR3aa: CASSSGTSSYEQYF; CDR3nt: TGTGCCAGCAGCTCCGGGACTAGTTCCTACGAGCAGTACTTC
j_gene: TRBJ2-2; v_gene: TRBV18; d_gene: .; abundance: many; CDR3aa: CASSPIAGIANTGELFF; CDR3nt: TGTGCCAGCTCACCTATTGCGGGAATCGCGAACACCGGGGAGCTGTTTTTT
j_gene: TRBJ2-5; v_gene: TRBV20-1; d_gene: TRBD2; abundance: many; CDR3aa: CSARVGGFSSGRDHQETQYF; CDR3nt: TGCAGTGCTAGAGTGGGGGGGTTTTCTAGCGGGAGGGACCACCAAGAGACCCAGTACTTC
j_gene: TRBJ2-7; v_gene: TRBV14; d_gene: .; abundance: many; CDR3aa: CASSAGTKSYEQYF; CDR3nt: TGTGCCAGCAGCGCCGGGACAAAGAGTTACGAGCAGTACTTC
j_gene: TRBJ1-4; v_gene: TRBV15; d_gene: TRBD1; abundance: .; CDR3aa: CATSRDHPGGLEKLFF; CDR3nt: TGTGCCACCAGCAGAGATCATCCAGGGGGCCTTGAAAAACTGTTTTTT
j_gene: TRBJ2-1; v_gene: TRBV18; d_gene: TRBD1; abundance: many; CDR3aa: CASSSMTGFNEQFF; CDR3nt: TGTGCCAGCTCATCGATGACAGGGTTCAATGAGCAGTTCTTC
j_gene: TRBJ2-1; v_gene: TRBV7-9; d_gene: TRBD2; abundance: many; CDR3aa: CASSEAGALYNEQFF; CDR3nt: TGTGCCAGCAGCGAAGCGGGGGCCCTCTACAATGAGCAGTTCTTC
j_gene: TRBJ1-1; v_gene: TRBV5-4; d_gene: TRBD1; abundance: once; CDR3aa: CASSRGQGGSGTEAFF; CDR3nt: TGTGCCAGCAGCAGGGGACAGGGAGGGTCCGGCACTGAAGCTTTCTTT
j_gene: TRBJ1-1; v_gene: TRBV5-1; d_gene: .; abundance: many; CDR3aa: CASSGTSPNTEAFF; CDR3nt: TGCGCCAGCAGCGGGACATCACCGAACACTGAAGCTTTCTTT
j_gene: TRBJ2-7; v_gene: TRBV20-1; d_gene: .; abundance: many; CDR3aa: CSASGSGYEQYF; CDR3nt: TGCAGTGCTAGCGGGAGCGGGTACGAGCAGTACTTC
j_gene: TRBJ1-3; v_gene: TRBV5-1; d_gene: TRBD1; abundance: many; CDR3aa: CASSGDEDRGAGNTIYF; CDR3nt: TGCGCCAGCAGCGGCGATGAGGACAGGGGCGCTGGAAACACCATATATTTT
j_gene: TRBJ2-5; v_gene: TRBV28; d_gene: TRBD1; abundance: many; CDR3aa: CASSLGTGARAQYF; CDR3nt: TGTGCCAGCAGTTTAGGGACAGGGGCCCGGGCCCAGTACTTC
j_gene: TRBJ2-3; v_gene: TRBV7-3; d_gene: .; abundance: many; CDR3aa: CASSFSVYPDTQYF; CDR3nt: TGTGCCAGCAGCTTCAGTGTCTATCCAGATACGCAGTATTTT
j_gene: TRBJ1-1; v_gene: TRBV5-1; d_gene: .; abundance: many; CDR3aa: CASSYSGPPNTEAFF; CDR3nt: TGCGCCAGCAGCTACTCGGGACCGCCGAACACTGAAGCTTTCTTT
j_gene: TRBJ2-7; v_gene: TRBV18; d_gene: TRBD1; abundance: many; CDR3aa: CASSPTGTVIHEQYF; CDR3nt: TGTGCCAGCTCACCGACCGGGACAGTAATCCACGAGCAGTACTTC
j_gene: TRBJ2-7; v_gene: TRBV6-2/TRBV6-3; d_gene: .; abundance: few; CDR3aa: CASGTPSTYEQYF; CDR3nt: TGTGCCAGCGGCACCCCGTCAACCTACGAGCAGTACTTC
j_gene: TRBJ2-5; v_gene: TRBV12-3/TRBV12-4; d_gene: .; abundance: many; CDR3aa: CASNNYRDGEETQYF; CDR3nt: TGTGCCAGCAATAACTACCGGGACGGTGAAGAGACCCAGTACTTC
j_gene: TRBJ2-4; v_gene: TRBV20-1; d_gene: TRBD2; abundance: many; CDR3aa: CSARGGLAEVAKNIQYF; CDR3nt: TGCAGTGCCCGCGGGGGGCTAGCGGAGGTAGCCAAAAACATTCAGTACTTC
j_gene: TRBJ1-1; v_gene: TRBV20-1; d_gene: .; abundance: many; CDR3aa: CSASWGENIF; CDR3nt: TGCAGTGCTTCCTGGGGGGAGAATATCTTT
j_gene: TRBJ2-7; v_gene: TRBV7-3; d_gene: TRBD2; abundance: many; CDR3aa: CASSSLGLAGEEQYF; CDR3nt: TGTGCCAGCAGCTCCCTGGGACTAGCGGGAGAAGAGCAGTACTTC
j_gene: TRBJ2-1; v_gene: TRBV12-3/TRBV12-4; d_gene: .; abundance: many; CDR3aa: CASTGYNEQFF; CDR3nt: TGTGCCAGCACGGGATACAATGAGCAGTTCTTC
j_gene: TRBJ2-7; v_gene: TRBV11-2; d_gene: .; abundance: many; CDR3aa: CASSLDGQQTRYYEQYF; CDR3nt: TGTGCCAGCAGCTTAGATGGACAGCAGACGCGCTACTACGAGCAGTACTTC
j_gene: TRBJ1-6; v_gene: TRBV6-2/TRBV6-3; d_gene: TRBD1; abundance: many; CDR3aa: CASSPLTGGFGNSPLHF; CDR3nt: TGTGCCAGCAGTCCTCTGACAGGGGGCTTCGGCAATTCACCCCTCCACTTT
j_gene: TRBJ2-4; v_gene: TRBV29-1; d_gene: .; abundance: many; CDR3aa: CSVRTAGNIQYF; CDR3nt: TGCAGCGTTCGGACGGCCGGAAACATTCAGTACTTC
j_gene: TRBJ2-5; v_gene: TRBV12-3/TRBV12-4; d_gene: TRBD2; abundance: many; CDR3aa: CASSLASGGRTQYF; CDR3nt: TGTGCCAGCAGTTTGGCTAGCGGTGGAAGGACCCAGTACTTC
j_gene: TRBJ2-5; v_gene: TRBV5-1; d_gene: TRBD2; abundance: many; CDR3aa: CASSPLATQETQYF; CDR3nt: TGCGCCAGCAGCCCACTAGCGACCCAAGAGACCCAGTACTTC
j_gene: TRBJ2-1; v_gene: TRBV29-1; d_gene: TRBD2; abundance: few; CDR3aa: CSVLGLANYNEQFF; CDR3nt: TGCAGCGTTTTGGGACTAGCGAACTACAATGAGCAGTTCTTC
j_gene: TRBJ2-2; v_gene: TRBV10-1; d_gene: TRBD1; abundance: many; CDR3aa: CASGQGATGELFF; CDR3nt: TGCGCCAGCGGACAGGGGGCGACCGGGGAGCTGTTTTTT
j_gene: TRBJ2-7; v_gene: TRBV12-3/TRBV12-4; d_gene: .; abundance: .; CDR3aa: CARCLSGQVDSRRSYEQYF; CDR3nt: TGTGCCCGCTGTTTATCTGGACAAGTTGACTCCCGTCGCTCCTACGAGCAGTACTTC
j_gene: TRBJ2-3; v_gene: TRBV7-2; d_gene: TRBD2; abundance: .; CDR3aa: CAITQLAGLLGDTQYF; CDR3nt: TGTGCCATCACCCAATTAGCGGGGCTTTTGGGGGATACGCAGTATTTT
j_gene: TRBJ2-3; v_gene: TRBV6-5; d_gene: TRBD2; abundance: few; CDR3aa: CATISQRGSTDTQYF; CDR3nt: TGTGCCACCATTTCACAGCGGGGGAGCACAGATACGCAGTATTTT
j_gene: TRBJ1-1; v_gene: TRBV12-3/TRBV12-4; d_gene: .; abundance: many; CDR3aa: CASSRTVRAFF; CDR3nt: TGTGCCAGCAGCCGGACAGTTCGCGCTTTCTTT
j_gene: TRBJ2-3; v_gene: TRBV5-1; d_gene: .; abundance: many; CDR3aa: CASSLAGKPTDTQYF; CDR3nt: TGCGCCAGCAGCTTGGCTGGCAAACCGACAGATACGCAGTATTTT
j_gene: TRBJ2-7; v_gene: TRBV15; d_gene: .; abundance: many; CDR3aa: CATTRGRSSYEQYF; CDR3nt: TGTGCCACCACCCGGGGCAGGAGCTCCTACGAGCAGTACTTC
j_gene: TRBJ2-2; v_gene: TRBV21-1; d_gene: .; abundance: .; CDR3aa: CASSKGLRPGELFF; CDR3nt: TGTGCCAGCAGCAAAGGTTTACGTCCCGGGGAGCTGTTTTTT
j_gene: TRBJ1-1; v_gene: TRBV7-9; d_gene: TRBD1; abundance: many; CDR3aa: CASSLEQGANTEAFF; CDR3nt: TGTGCCAGCAGCTTAGAACAGGGGGCGAACACTGAAGCTTTCTTT
j_gene: TRBJ2-7; v_gene: TRBV28; d_gene: TRBD2; abundance: many; CDR3aa: CASSFELAGVEQYF; CDR3nt: TGTGCCAGCAGTTTCGAACTAGCGGGAGTCGAGCAGTACTTC
j_gene: TRBJ1-6; v_gene: TRBV7-8; d_gene: .; abundance: many; CDR3aa: CASSLVAGDSPLHF; CDR3nt: TGTGCCAGCAGCTTAGTGGCAGGGGATTCACCCCTCCACTTT